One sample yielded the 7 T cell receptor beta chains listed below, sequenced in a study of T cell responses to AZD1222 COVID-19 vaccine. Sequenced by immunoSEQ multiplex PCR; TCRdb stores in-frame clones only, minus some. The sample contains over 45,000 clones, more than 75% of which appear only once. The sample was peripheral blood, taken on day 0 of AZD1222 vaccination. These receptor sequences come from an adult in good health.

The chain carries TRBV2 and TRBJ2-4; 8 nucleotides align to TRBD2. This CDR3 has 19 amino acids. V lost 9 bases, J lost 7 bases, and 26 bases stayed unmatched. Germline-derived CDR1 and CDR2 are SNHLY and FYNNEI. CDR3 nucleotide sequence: TGTGCCAGTTGGGGACACCTCCCGGGGGCGGGAGGAGGGGAGAACATTCAGTACTTC. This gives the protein CASWGHLPGAGGGENIQYF.

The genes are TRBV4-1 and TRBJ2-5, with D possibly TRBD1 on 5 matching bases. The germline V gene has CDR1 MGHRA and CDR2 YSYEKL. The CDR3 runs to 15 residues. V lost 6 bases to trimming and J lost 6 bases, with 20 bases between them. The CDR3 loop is CASSPVTWAGKTQYF. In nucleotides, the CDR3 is TGCGCCAGCAGTCCTGTGACCTGGGCAGGGAAGACCCAGTACTTC.

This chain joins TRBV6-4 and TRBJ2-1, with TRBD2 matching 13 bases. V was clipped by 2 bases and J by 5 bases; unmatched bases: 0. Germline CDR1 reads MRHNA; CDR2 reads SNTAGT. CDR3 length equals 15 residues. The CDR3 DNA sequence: TGTGCCAGCAGTGACGGACTAGCGGGAGACAATGAGCAGTTCTTC. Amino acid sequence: CASSDGLAGDNEQFF.

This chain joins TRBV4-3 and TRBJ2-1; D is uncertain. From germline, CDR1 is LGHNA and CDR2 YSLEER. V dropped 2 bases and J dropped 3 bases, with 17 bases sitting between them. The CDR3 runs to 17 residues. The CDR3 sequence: CASSQSYPLLGYNEQFF. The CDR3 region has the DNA TGCGCCAGCAGCCAAAGCTATCCGCTGCTAGGCTACAATGAGCAGTTCTTC.

The CDR3 bases are TGTGCCAGCAGTTCCCAGGGGACAGGGAACAATGAGCAGTTCTTC. Amino acid sequence: CASSSQGTGNNEQFF. The V gene is TRBV11-2, the J gene TRBJ2-1; 9 nucleotides line up with TRBD1. V gave up 6 bases and J gave up 5 bases; unmatched junction bases: 8. CDR1 and CDR2 from the germline V gene are SGHAT and FQNNGV. The CDR3 covers 15 residues.

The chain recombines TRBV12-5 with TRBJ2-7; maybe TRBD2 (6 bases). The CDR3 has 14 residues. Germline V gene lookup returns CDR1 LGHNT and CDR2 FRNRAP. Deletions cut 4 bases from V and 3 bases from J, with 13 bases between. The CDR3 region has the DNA TGTGCTAGTGGTTCACCGGGACTCTGCTACGAGCAGTACTTC. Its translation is CASGSPGLCYEQYF.

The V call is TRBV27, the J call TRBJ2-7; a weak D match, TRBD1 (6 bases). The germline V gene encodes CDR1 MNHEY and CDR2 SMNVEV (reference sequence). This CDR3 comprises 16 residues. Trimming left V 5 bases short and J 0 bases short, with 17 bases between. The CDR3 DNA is TGTGCCAGCAGTAAATTCAGGGGAATGAGCTCCTACGAGCAGTACTTC. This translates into CASSKFRGMSSYEQYF.